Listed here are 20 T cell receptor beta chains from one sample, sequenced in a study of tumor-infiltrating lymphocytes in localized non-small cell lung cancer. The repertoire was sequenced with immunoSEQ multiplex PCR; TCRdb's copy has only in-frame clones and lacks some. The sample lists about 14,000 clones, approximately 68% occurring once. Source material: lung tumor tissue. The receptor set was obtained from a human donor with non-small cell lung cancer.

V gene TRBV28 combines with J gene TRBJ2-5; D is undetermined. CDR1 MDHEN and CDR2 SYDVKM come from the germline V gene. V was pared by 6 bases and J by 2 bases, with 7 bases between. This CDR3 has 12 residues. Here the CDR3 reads CASRGSQETQYF. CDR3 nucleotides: TGTGCCAGCAGAGGGTCACAAGAGACCCAGTACTTC.

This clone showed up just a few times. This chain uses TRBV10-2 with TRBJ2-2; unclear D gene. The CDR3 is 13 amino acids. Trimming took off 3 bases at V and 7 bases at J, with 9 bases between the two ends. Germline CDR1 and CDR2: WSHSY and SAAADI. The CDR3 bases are TGCGCCAGCAGTGACTCTCCGGGCGGGGAGCTGTTTTTT. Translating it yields CASSDSPGGELFF.

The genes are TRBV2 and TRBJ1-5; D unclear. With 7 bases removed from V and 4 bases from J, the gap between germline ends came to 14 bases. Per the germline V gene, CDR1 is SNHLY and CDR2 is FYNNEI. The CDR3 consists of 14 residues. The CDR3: CASTPLGKNQPQHF. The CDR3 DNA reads TGTGCCAGCACCCCCTTGGGGAAAAATCAGCCCCAGCATTTT.

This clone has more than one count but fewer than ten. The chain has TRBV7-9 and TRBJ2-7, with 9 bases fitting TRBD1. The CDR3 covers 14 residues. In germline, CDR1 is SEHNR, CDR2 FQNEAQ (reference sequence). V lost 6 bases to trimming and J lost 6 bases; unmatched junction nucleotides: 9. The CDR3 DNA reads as TGTGCCAGCAGTACCGGGACAGGGTCGTTCGAGCAGTACTTC. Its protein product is CASSTGTGSFEQYF.

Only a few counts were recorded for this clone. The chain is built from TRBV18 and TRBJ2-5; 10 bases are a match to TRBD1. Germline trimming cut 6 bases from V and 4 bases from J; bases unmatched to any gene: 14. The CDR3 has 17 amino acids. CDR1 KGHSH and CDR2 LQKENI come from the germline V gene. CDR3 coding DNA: TGTGCCAGCTCTTACCTCCGGCAGGGACAGGGGAGAGAGACCCAGTACTTC. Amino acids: CASSYLRQGQGRETQYF.

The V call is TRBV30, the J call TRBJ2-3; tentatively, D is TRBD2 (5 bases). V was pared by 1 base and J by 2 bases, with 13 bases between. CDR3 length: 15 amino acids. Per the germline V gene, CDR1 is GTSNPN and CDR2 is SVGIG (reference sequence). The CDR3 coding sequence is TGTGCCTGGAGTGAGGCAGCGGTAGACACAGATACGCAGTATTTT. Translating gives CAWSEAAVDTDTQYF.

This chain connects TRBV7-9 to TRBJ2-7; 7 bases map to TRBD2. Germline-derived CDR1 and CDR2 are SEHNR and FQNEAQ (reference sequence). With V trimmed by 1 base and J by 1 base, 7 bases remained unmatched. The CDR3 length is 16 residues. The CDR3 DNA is TGTGCCAGCAGCTTAGATACTAGCGCATATTCCTACGAGCAGTACTTC. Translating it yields CASSLDTSAYSYEQYF.

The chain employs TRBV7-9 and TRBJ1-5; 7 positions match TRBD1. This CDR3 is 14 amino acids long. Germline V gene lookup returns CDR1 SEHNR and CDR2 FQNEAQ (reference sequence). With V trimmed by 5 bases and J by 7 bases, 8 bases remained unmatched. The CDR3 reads CASSVGGADQPQHF. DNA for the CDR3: TGTGCCAGCAGCGTAGGGGGCGCAGACCAGCCCCAGCATTTT.

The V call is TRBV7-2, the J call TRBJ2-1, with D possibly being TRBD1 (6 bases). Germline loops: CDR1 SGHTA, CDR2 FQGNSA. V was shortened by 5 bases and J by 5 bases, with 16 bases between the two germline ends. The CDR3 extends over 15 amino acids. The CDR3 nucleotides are TGTGCCAGCAGCGAACAGGGAATTGCGAACAATGAGCAGTTCTTC. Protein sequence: CASSEQGIANNEQFF.

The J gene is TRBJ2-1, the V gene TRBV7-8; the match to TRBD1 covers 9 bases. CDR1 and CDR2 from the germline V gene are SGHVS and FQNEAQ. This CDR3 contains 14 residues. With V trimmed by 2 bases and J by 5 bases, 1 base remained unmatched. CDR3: CASSLRDRDNEQFF. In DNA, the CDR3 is TGTGCCAGCAGCTTACGGGACAGGGACAATGAGCAGTTCTTC.

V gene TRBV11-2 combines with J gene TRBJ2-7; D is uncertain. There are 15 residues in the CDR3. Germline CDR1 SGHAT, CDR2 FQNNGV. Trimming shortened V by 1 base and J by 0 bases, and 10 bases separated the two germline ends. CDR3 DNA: TGTGCCAGCAGCTTAGCCCTGATGAGCTCCTACGAGCAGTACTTC. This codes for CASSLALMSSYEQYF.

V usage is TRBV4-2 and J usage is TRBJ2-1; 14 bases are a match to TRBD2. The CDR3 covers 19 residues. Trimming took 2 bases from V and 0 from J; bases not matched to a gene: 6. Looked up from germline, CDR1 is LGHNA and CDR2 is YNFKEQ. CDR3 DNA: TGTGCCAGCAGCCAATCGGGACTAGCGGGGGCGAGCTCCTACAATGAGCAGTTCTTC. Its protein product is CASSQSGLAGASSYNEQFF.

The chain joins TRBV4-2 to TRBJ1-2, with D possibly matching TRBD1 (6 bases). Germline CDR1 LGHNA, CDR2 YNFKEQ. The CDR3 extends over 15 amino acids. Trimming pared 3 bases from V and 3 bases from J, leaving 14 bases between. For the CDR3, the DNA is TGTGCCAGCAGCCACCCAGGGGCTCCCGACTATGGCTACACCTTC. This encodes CASSHPGAPDYGYTF.

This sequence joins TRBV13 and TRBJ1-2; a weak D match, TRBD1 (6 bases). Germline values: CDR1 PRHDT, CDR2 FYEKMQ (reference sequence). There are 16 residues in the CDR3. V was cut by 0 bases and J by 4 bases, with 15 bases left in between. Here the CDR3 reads CASSLGRGRGGYGYTF. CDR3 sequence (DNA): TGTGCCAGCAGCTTAGGCCGTGGCAGGGGTGGCTATGGCTACACCTTC.

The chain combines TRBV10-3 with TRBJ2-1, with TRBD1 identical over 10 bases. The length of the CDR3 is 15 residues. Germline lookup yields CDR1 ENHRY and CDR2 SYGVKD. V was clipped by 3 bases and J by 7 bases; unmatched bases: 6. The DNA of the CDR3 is TGTGCCATCAGTGAACCTGGGACAGGGGTGAATGAGCAGTTCTTC. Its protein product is CAISEPGTGVNEQFF.

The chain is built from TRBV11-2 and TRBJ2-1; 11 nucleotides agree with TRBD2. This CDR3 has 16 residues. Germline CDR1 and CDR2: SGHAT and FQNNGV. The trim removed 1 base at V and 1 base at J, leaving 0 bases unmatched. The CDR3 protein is CASSLVAGGSYNEQFF. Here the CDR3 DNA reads TGTGCCAGCAGCTTAGTAGCGGGAGGGTCCTACAATGAGCAGTTCTTC.

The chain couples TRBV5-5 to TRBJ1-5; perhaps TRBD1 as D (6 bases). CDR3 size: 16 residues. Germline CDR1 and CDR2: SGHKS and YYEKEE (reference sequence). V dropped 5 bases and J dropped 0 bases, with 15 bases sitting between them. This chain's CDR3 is CASSSTRQDSNQPQHF. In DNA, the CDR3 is TGTGCCAGCAGTTCGACCCGACAGGATAGCAATCAGCCCCAGCATTTT.

CDR3: CASSQPQGAVNEQFF. The CDR3 coding sequence is TGCGCCAGCAGCCAACCACAGGGGGCGGTCAATGAGCAGTTCTTC. The chain employs TRBV4-3 and TRBJ2-1; 9 nucleotides agree with TRBD1. The CDR3 runs to 15 residues. V trimming: 2 bases; J trimming: 6 bases; junction bases outside the gene matches: 5. In germline, CDR1 is LGHNA, CDR2 YSLEER.

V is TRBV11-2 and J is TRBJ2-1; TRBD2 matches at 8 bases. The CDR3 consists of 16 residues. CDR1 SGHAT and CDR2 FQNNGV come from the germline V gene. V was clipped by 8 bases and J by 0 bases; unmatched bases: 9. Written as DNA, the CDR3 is TGTGCCAGCGTACGAACTAGCGGTAACTCCTACAATGAGCAGTTCTTC. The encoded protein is CASVRTSGNSYNEQFF.

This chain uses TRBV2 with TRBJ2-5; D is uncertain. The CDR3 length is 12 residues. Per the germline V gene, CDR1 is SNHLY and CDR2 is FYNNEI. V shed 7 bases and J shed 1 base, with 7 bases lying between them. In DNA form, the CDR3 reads TGTGCCAGCACCCCGCTCCAAGAGACCCAGTACTTC. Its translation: CASTPLQETQYF.